This T cell receptor beta chain appears in the sequencing data of a study of T cell responses to AZD1222 COVID-19 vaccine. Clones were read by immunoSEQ multiplex PCR, and TCRdb kept only the in-frame ones, dropping some. The sample lists 150,000 or so clones; around 93% were seen once. Study results and limitations: Only a handful of AZD1222 recipients, six or seven in all, had baseline seropositivity. Nearly half of spike-specific TCRs reportedly target variant regions that are unmutated in the B.1.351 and B.1.1.7 variants. Most donors were white British, females outnumbered males, and clonal diversity was possibly underestimated.

Points on this clone: Its antigen is still unknown.

The sequence was obtained from an adult in good health. Sample: peripheral blood, taken on day 0 of AZD1222 vaccination.

The CDR3 region has the DNA TGTGCCAGCAGCTTTTCCAGTACGCAGTATTTT. Its translation: CASSFSSTQYF. The J gene is TRBJ2-3, the V gene TRBV7-6, with unresolved D. V was clipped by 3 bases and J by 8 bases, with 6 bases between them. The CDR3 contains 11 residues. Germline V gives CDR1 SGHVS, CDR2 FNYEAQ.